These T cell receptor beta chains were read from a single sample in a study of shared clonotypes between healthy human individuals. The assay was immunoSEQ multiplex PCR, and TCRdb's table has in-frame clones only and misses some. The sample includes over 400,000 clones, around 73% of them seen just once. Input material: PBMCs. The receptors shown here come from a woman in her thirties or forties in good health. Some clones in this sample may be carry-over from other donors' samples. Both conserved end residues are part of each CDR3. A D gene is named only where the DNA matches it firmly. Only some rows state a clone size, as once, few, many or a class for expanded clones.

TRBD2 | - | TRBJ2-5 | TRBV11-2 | TGTGCCAGCAGCTTACGCCTAGCGGGAGTAAACGCCCAAGAGACCCAGTACTTC | CASSLRLAGVNAQETQYF
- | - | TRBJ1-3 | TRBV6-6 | TGTGCCAGCAGTTACCGTCCTGGCTCTGGAAACACCATATATTTT | CASSYRPGSGNTIYF
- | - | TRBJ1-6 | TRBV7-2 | TGTGCCAGCAGCTTAATGGGCAGGGATAATTCACCCCTCCACTTT | CASSLMGRDNSPLHF
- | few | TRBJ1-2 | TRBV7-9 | TGTGCCAGCAGCTTAAAGGCGGGGGATTCCTATGGCTACACCTTC | CASSLKAGDSYGYTF
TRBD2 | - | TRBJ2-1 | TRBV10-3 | TGTGCCATCAGCCGGGACTACTCCTACAATGAGCAGTTCTTC | CAISRDYSYNEQFF
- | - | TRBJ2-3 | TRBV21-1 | TGTGCCAGCAGCATGGGACCCCGTGGGACAGGGGACCACACAGATACGCAGTATTTT | CASSMGPRGTGDHTDTQYF
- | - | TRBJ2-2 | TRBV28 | TGTGCCAGCAGTTACAGACGGGCGCGGAACACCGGGGAGCTGTTTTTT | CASSYRRARNTGELFF
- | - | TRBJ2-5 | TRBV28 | TGTGCCAGCAGTTTAGGTCGGCCGGAGACCCAGTACTTC | CASSLGRPETQYF
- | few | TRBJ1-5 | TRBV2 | TGTGCCAGCAGTGAACACAGGGCTCAGCCCCAGCATTTT | CASSEHRAQPQHF
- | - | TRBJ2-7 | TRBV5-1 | TGCGCCAGCAGCGAGGACAATGGGGTCGAGCAGTACTTC | CASSEDNGVEQYF
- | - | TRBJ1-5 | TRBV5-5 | TGTGCCAGCACCCCGGGACTCAATAGCAATCAGCCCCAGCATTTT | CASTPGLNSNQPQHF
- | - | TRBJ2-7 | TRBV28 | TGTGCCAGCAGAGTGGGACATTTCCCTTACGAGCAGTACTTC | CASRVGHFPYEQYF
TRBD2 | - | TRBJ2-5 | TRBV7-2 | TGTGCCAGCAGCCCAGGCCGGACTAGCGGCCAAGAGACCCAGTACTTC | CASSPGRTSGQETQYF
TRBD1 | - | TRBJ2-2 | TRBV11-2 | TGTGCCAGCAGGTCGCAGGGGGTTGTTTCCGGGGAGCTGTTTTTT | CASRSQGVVSGELFF
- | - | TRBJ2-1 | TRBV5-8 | TGTGCCAGCAGCCACGGTAGACTGGGTTCCTACAATGAGCAGTTCTTC | CASSHGRLGSYNEQFF
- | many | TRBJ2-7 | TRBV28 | TGTGCCAGCAGCCAGGGTGCTAGCGTCGTATACGAGCAGTACTTC | CASSQGASVVYEQYF
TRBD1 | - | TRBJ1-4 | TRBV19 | TGTGCCAGTAGTATACGACAGGGTGGCGAAAAACTGTTTTTT | CASSIRQGGEKLFF
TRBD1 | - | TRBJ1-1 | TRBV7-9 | TGTGCCAGCAGCCAAGCAGGCAGGGGGGGCACTGAAGCTTTCTTT | CASSQAGRGGTEAFF
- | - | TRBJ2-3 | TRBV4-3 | TGCGCCAGCAGCCAAGATTTTTCGGGACCACTCACAGATACGCAGTATTTT | CASSQDFSGPLTDTQYF
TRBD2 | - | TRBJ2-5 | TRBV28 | TGTGCCAGCAGTTCGGAGCGGGAGTATACAGAGACCCAGTACTTC | CASSSEREYTETQYF
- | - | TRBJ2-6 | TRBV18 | TGTGCCAGCTCACCAACGGGACTTGCCTTATCAGGGGCCAACGTCCTGACTTTC | CASSPTGLALSGANVLTF
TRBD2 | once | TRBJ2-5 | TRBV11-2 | TGTGCCAGCAGCGCCGGACTAGCGGTTATCCAAGAGACCCAGTACTTC | CASSAGLAVIQETQYF
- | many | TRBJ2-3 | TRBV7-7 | TGTGCTAGCAGCCCCCGATGGGTAGCCAAGGCCGCAGATACGCAGTATTTT | CASSPRWVAKAADTQYF
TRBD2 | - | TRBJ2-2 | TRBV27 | TGTGCCAGCAGTTTTGCGGGGGGGAACACCGGGGAGCTGTTTTTT | CASSFAGGNTGELFF
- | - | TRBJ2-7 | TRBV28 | TGTGCCAGCAGTTTAGGGCAGGTACCCGAGCAGTACTTC | CASSLGQVPEQYF
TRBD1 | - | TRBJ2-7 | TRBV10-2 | TGCGCCAGCAGTAGATACTCCGGGACAGGGATCTACGAGCAGTACTTC | CASSRYSGTGIYEQYF
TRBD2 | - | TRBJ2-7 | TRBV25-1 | TGCGGGACTAGCGGGAGAACGAGCTCCTACGAGCAGTACTTC | CGTSGRTSSYEQYF
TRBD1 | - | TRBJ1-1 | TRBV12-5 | TGTGCTAGTGGCCCATCGGGACAGGGGGCGTCTGAAGCTTTCTTT | CASGPSGQGASEAFF
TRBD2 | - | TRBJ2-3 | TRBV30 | TGTGCCTGGACTAGCGGGGTGTGGGATACGCAGTATTTT | CAWTSGVWDTQYF
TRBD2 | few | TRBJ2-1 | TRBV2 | TGTGCCACCGCCGGGACTAGCGGGAGAGATAATGAGCAGTTCTTC | CATAGTSGRDNEQFF
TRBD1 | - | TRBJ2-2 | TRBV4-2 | TGTGCCAGCAGCTTACAGGGGGCGAACACCGGGGAGCTGTTTTTT | CASSLQGANTGELFF
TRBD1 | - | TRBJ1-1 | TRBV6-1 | TGTGCCAGCAGGGACAGGGAAGCTTTCTTT | CASRDREAFF
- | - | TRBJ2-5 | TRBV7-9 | TGTGCCAGCAGCCGCGAACGCGGGTGGGAGACCCAGTACTTC | CASSRERGWETQYF
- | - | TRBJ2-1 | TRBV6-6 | TGTGCCAGCACCTTCACACCTGACTCCGGGAATGAGCAGTTCTTC | CASTFTPDSGNEQFF
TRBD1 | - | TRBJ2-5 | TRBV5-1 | TGCGCCAGCAGCTTGATGGGACAGGAAGAGACCCAGTACTTC | CASSLMGQEETQYF
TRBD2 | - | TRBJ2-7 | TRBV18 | TGTGCCAGCTCAGGACTAGCGGGAGAGGCCGCCTACGAGCAGTACTTC | CASSGLAGEAAYEQYF
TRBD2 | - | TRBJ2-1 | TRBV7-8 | TGTGCCAGCCTCTCGACTAGCGGAAACATGATCTCCTACAATGAGCAGTTCTTC | CASLSTSGNMISYNEQFF
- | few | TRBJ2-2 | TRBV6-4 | TGTGCCAGCAGTGACTCGATCAGCCAGGGTAGCCACACCGGGGAGCTGTTTTTT | CASSDSISQGSHTGELFF
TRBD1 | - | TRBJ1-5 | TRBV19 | TGTGCCAGTAACCGGGACAGAAATCAGCCCCAGCATTTT | CASNRDRNQPQHF
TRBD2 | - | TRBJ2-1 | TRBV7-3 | TGTGCCAGCAGCTTAGGGGGAGGGTCTTACAATGAGCAGTTCTTC | CASSLGGGSYNEQFF
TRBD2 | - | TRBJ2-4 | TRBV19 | TGTGCCAGTAGTATGGGGACTAGCGGGAGAGAGAACATTCAGTACTTC | CASSMGTSGRENIQYF
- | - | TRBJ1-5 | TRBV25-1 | TGTGCCAGCAGTGAGCTCCGGGACACTGAGCAGCCCCAGCATTTT | CASSELRDTEQPQHF